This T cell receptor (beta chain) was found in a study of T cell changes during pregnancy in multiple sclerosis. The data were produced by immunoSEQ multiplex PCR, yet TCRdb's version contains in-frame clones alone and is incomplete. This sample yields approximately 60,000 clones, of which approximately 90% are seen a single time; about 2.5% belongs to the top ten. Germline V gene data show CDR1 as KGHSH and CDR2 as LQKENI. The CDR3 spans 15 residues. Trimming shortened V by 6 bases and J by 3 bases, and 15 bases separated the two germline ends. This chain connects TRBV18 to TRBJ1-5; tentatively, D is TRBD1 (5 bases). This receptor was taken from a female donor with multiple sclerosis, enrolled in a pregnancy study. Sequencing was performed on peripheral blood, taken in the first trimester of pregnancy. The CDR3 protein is CASSLKGQDNQPQHF. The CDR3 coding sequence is TGTGCCAGCTCCCTCAAGGGGCAGGACAATCAGCCCCAGCATTTT.